One sample yielded the 2 T cell receptor beta chains listed below, sequenced in a study of T-cell memory formation after mild COVID-19. Each CDR3 protein gets one entry after TCRdb re-called the 5' RACE reads with MiXCR. The data contain about 140,000 distinct CDR3 sequences, 13% to 15% of them singletons. Material: PBMCs or a T cell subset sorted from them (not recorded which). The receptors here all came from an adult woman who had mild COVID-19 (a few samples of this study predate the infection). Cell type and time point are not known.

The chain joins TRBV4-3 to TRBJ2-2; D not certain. The V gene's germline CDR1 is LGHNA and CDR2 YSLEER. The V end lost 1 base, the J end lost 7 bases, and 10 bases lay between the germline ends. The CDR3 spans 14 residues. As DNA, the CDR3 is TGCGCCAGCAGCCAAGTCAGATCCGGCGGGGAGCTGTTTTTT. Translation: CASSQVRSGGELFF.

The chain is built from TRBV7-9 and TRBJ2-5; D possibly matches TRBD1 or TRBD2 (6 bases each). This CDR3 has 13 residues. Trimming pared 3 bases from V and 4 bases from J, leaving 9 bases between. The germline CDR1 and CDR2 sequences are SEHNR and FQNEAQ (reference sequence). The CDR3 is CASSFGGGETQYF. CDR3 sequence (DNA): TGTGCCAGCAGCTTCGGGGGCGGAGAGACCCAGTACTTC.